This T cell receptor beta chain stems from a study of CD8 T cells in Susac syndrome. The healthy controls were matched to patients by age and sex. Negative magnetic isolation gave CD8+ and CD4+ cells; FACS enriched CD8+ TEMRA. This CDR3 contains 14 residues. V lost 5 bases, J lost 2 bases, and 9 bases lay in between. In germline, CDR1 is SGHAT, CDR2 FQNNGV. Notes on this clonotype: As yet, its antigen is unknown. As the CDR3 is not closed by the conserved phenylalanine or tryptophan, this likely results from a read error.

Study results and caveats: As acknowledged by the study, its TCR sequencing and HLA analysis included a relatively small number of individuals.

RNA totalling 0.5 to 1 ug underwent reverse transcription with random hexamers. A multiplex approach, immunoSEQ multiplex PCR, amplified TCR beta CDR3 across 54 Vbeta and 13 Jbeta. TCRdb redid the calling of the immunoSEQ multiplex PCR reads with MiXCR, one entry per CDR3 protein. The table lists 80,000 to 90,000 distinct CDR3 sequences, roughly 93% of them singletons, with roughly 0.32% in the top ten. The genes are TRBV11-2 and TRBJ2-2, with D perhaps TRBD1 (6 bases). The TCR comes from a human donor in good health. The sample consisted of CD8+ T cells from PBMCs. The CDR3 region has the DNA TGTGCCAGCAGCCGCAGGGGTAACACCGGGGAGCTGTTTCTT. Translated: CASSRRGNTGELFL.